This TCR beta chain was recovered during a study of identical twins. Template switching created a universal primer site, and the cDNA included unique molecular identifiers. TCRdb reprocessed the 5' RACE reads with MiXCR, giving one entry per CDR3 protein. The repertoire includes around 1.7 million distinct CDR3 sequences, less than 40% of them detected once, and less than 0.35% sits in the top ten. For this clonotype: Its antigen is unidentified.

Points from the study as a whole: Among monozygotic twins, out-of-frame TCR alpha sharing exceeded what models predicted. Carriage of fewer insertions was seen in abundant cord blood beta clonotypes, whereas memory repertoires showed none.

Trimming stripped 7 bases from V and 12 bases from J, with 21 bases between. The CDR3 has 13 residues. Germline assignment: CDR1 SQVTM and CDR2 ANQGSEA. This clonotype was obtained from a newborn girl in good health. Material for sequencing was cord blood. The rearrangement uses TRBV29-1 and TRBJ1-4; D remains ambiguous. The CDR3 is CSAFNGGVEELFF. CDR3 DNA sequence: TGCAGCGCTTTTAACGGCGGGGTCGAAGAACTGTTTTTT.